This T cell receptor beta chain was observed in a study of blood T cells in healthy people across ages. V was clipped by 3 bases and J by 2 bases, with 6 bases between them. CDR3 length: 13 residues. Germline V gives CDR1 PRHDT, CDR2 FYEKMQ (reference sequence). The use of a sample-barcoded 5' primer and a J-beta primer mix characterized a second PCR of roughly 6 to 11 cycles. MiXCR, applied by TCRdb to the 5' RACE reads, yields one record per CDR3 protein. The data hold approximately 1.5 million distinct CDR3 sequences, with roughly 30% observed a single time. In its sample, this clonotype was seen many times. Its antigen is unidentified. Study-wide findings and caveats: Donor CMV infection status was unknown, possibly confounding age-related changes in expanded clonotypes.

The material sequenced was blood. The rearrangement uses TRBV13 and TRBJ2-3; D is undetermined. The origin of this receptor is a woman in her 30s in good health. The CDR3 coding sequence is TGTGCCAGCAGCTTCCGTTACACAGATACGCAGTATTTT. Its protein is CASSFRYTDTQYF.